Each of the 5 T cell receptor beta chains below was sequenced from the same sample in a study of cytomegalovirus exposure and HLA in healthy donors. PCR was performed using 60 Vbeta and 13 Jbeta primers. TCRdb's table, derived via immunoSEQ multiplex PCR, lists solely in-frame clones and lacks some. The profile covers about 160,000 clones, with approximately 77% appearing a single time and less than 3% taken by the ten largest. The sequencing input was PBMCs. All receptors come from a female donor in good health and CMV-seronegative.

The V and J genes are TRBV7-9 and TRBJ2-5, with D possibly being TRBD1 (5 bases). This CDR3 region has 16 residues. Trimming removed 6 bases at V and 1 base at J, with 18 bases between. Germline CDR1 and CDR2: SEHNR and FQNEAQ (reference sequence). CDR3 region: CASSSRQSLSQETQYF. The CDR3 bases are TGTGCCAGCAGTTCCCGACAGAGTTTGAGCCAAGAGACCCAGTACTTC.

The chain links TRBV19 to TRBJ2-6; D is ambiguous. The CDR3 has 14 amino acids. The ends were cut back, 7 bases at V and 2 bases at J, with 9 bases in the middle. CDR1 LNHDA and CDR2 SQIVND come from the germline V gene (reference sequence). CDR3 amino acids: CASTPVAGANVLTF. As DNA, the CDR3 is TGTGCCAGTACCCCAGTGGCTGGGGCCAACGTCCTGACTTTC.

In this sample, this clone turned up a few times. CDR3 amino acids: CASSLGRDSRGANVLTF. In DNA, the CDR3 is TGCGCCAGCAGCTTGGGTAGGGACAGCCGTGGGGCCAACGTCCTGACTTTC. This chain uses TRBV5-1 with TRBJ2-6, with 7 bases identical to TRBD1. Unmatched junction bases numbered 6, after V lost 0 bases and J lost 3 bases. Germline V gene data show CDR1 as SGHRS and CDR2 as YFSETQ. The CDR3 consists of 17 residues. Based on the CDR3 plus reference TRBV5-1 and TRBJ2-6, the full variable domain is KAGVTQTPRYLIKTRGQQVTLSCSPISGHRSVSWYQQTPGQGLQFLFEYFSETQRNKGNFPGRFSGRQFSNSRSEMNVSTLELGDSALYLCASSLGRDSRGANVLTFGAGSRLTVL.

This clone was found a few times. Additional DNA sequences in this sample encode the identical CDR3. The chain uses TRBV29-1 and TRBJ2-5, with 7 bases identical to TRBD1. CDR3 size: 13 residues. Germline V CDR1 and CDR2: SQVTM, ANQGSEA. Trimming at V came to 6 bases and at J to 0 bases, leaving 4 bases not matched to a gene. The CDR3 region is CSVGTAYQETQYF. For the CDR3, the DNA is TGCAGCGTGGGGACAGCCTACCAAGAGACCCAGTACTTC.

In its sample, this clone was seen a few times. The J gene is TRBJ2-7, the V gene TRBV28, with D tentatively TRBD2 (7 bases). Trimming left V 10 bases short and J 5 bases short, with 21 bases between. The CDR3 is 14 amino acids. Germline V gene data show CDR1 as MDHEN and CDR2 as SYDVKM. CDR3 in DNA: TGTGCCACTACCCCCAGGGGAGGGGTCCACGAGCAGTACTTC. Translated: CATTPRGGVHEQYF.